These 4 T cell receptor beta chains were all obtained from the same sample, sequenced in a study of blood T cell repertoires in COVID-19. Generated by immunoSEQ multiplex PCR, the TCRdb table keeps only in-frame clones and is missing some. The repertoire holds some 270,000 clones, under 95% seen once, with less than 3.5% in the top ten. Input material: PBMCs or T cells enriched from blood (not recorded which). The receptor source for this set is a man aged 40-55 years who had been exposed to COVID-19.

A single count supports this clone. The chain joins TRBV10-3 to TRBJ1-1; 7 bases fit TRBD1. CDR1 and CDR2 (germline): ENHRY, SYGVKD. The J segment lost 3 bases and the V segment lost 4 bases, leaving 2 bases of the junction unmatched. This CDR3 has 13 amino acids. The chain's CDR3 is CAISGTGDTEAFF. The CDR3 DNA is TGTGCCATCAGTGGGACAGGAGACACTGAAGCTTTCTTT.

The chain joins TRBV3-1 (or the pseudogene TRBV3-2) to TRBJ2-2; 12 bases are a match to TRBD2. The CDR3 runs to 17 residues. Per the germline V gene, CDR1 is LGHDT and CDR2 is YNNKEL (reference sequence). Trimming took 2 bases from V and 6 from J; bases not matched to a gene: 7. The CDR3 DNA reads TGTGCCAGCAGCCAACTCGGGACTAGCGGGCCCGCCGGGGAGCTGTTTTTT. This gives the protein CASSQLGTSGPAGELFF.

The chain is built from TRBV6-5 and TRBJ1-2; 7 nucleotides line up with TRBD1. This CDR3 comprises 15 residues. V shed 6 bases, J shed 7 bases, and the junction held 14 bases outside the gene matches. From germline, CDR1 is MNHEY and CDR2 SVGAGI. CDR3 in DNA: TGTGCCAGCAGGGGGACAGTCAATCCTGCGTCTGGCTACACCTTC. Translation: CASRGTVNPASGYTF.

The genes are TRBV5-1 and TRBJ2-7; the D is unclear. This CDR3 is built from 15 residues. Deletions cut 4 bases from V and 0 bases from J, with 14 bases between. Germline V lookup: CDR1 SGHRS, CDR2 YFSETQ. This chain's CDR3 is CASSPVPIGSYEQYF. For the CDR3, the DNA is TGCGCCAGCAGCCCCGTTCCGATCGGCTCCTACGAGCAGTACTTC.